This TCR beta chain was sequenced during a study of cytomegalovirus exposure and HLA in healthy donors. Turning to the study itself: The study's early data release held tens of millions of unique TCRs from HLA-typed donors.

PCR amplification relied on 60 Vbeta primers (plus 13 Jbeta primers). Profiling relied on immunoSEQ multiplex PCR, and the TCRdb table lists in-frame clones only, not all of them. Of 150,000 to 200,000 clones detected, over 80% appear once; the ten largest clones hold roughly 2%. The ends were cut back, 1 base at V and 5 bases at J, with 18 bases in the middle. CDR1 and CDR2 (germline): SGHTS, YDEGEE. The CDR3 covers 16 residues. Sample: PBMCs. This receptor was obtained from a human donor in good health. The chain joins TRBV5-8 to TRBJ2-5; maybe TRBD2 (7 bases). The CDR3 is CASSLIAGAPWETQYF. In DNA form, the CDR3 reads TGTGCCAGCAGCTTGATCGCGGGGGCCCCTTGGGAGACCCAGTACTTC.